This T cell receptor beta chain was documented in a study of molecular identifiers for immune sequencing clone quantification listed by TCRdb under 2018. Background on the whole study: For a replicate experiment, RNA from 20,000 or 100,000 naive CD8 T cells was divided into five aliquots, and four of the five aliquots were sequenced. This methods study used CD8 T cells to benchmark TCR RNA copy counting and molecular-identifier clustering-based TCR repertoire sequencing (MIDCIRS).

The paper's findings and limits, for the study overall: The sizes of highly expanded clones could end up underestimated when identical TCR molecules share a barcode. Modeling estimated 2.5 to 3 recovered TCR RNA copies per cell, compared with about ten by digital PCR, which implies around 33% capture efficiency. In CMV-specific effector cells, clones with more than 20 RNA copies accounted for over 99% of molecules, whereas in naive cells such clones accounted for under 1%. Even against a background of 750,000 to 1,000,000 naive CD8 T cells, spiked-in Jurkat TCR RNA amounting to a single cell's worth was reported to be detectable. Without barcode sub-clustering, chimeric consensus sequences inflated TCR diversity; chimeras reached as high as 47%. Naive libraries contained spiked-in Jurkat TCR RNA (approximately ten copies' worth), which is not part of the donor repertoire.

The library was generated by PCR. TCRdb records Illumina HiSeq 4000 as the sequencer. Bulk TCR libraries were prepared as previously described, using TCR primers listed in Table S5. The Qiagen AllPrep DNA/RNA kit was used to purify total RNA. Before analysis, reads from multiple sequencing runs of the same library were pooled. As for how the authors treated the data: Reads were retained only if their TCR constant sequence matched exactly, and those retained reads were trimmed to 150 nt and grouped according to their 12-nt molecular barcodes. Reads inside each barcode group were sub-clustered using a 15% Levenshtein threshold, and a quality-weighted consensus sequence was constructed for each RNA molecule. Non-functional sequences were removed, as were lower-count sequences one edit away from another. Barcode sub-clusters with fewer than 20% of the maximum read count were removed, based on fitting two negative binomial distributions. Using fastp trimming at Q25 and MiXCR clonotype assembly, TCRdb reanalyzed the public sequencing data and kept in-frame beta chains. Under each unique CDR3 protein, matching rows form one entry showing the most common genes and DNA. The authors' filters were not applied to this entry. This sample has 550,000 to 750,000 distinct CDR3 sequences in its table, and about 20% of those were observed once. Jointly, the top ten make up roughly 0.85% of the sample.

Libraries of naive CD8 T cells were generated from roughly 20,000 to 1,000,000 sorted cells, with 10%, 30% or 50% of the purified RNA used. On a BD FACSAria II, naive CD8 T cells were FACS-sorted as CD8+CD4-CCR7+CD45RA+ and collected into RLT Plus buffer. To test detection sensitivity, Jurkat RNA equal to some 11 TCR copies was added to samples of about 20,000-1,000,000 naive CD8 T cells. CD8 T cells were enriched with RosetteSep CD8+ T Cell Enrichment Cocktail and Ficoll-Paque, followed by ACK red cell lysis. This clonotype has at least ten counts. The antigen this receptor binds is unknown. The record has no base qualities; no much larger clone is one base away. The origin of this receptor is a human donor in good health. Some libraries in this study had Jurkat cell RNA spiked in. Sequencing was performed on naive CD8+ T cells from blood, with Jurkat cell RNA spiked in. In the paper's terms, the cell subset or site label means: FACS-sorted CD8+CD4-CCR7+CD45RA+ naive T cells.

At the DNA level, the sequence is TGCGCCAGCAGCCAAAACGGGCAACAAGAGACCCAGTACTTC. Its coded protein is CASSQNGQQETQYF. Recombination linked TRBV4-1 to TRBJ2-5; no D gene call is confident. V is pared back by 2 bases and J by 2 bases, with 9 bases lying between the germline termini. CDR1 and CDR2, looked up from the germline V gene, are MGHRA and YSYEKL. The CDR3 spans 14 residues, from the cysteine through the phenylalanine. Only the CDR3 part of the read is kept: 42 bases, read in frame from the first base.